These T cell receptor beta chains were read from a single sample in a study of T cell responses to AZD1222 COVID-19 vaccine. Some clones are missing from TCRdb's copy, which holds only in-frame ones; the method was immunoSEQ multiplex PCR. The sample has fewer than 100,000 clones; almost 90% are singletons. The specimen was peripheral blood, collected 28 days after the second AZD1222 dose. These receptors were taken from an adult who received the AZD1222 COVID-19 vaccine. Each CDR3 is given with its conserved first and last residue. D genes are given only for firm matches. Clone size is shown for a subset of rows, as once, few, many or a class of expanded clone.

len: 13; d_gene: TRBD1; abundance: .; j_gene: TRBJ1-3; v_gene: TRBV6-5; CDR3nt: TGTGCCAGCAGTCAGGGGGAATCCTCGGCCATATATTTT; CDR3aa: CASSQGESSAIYF
len: 11; d_gene: .; abundance: .; j_gene: TRBJ2-3; v_gene: TRBV20-1; CDR3nt: TGCAGTGCTGACCGGGGGGATACGCAGTATTTT; CDR3aa: CSADRGDTQYF
len: 14; d_gene: .; abundance: .; j_gene: TRBJ2-6; v_gene: TRBV19; CDR3nt: TGTGCCAGTAGCATTATGGCTGGGGCCAACGTCCTGACTTTC; CDR3aa: CASSIMAGANVLTF
len: 17; d_gene: TRBD1; abundance: .; j_gene: TRBJ1-2; v_gene: TRBV10-3; CDR3nt: TGTGCCATCAACCCTTGGACAGGGGGCCCTCTCCGGTATGGCTACACCTTC; CDR3aa: CAINPWTGGPLRYGYTF
len: 15; d_gene: .; abundance: .; j_gene: TRBJ1-6; v_gene: TRBV3-1/TRBV3-2; CDR3nt: TGTGCCAGCAGGCCCCAGAGCTCCTATAATTCACCCCTCCACTTT; CDR3aa: CASRPQSSYNSPLHF
len: 15; d_gene: .; abundance: .; j_gene: TRBJ1-1; v_gene: TRBV7-8; CDR3nt: TGTGCCAGCAGCTCCGGGCTAGGGATGAACACTGAAGCTTTCTTT; CDR3aa: CASSSGLGMNTEAFF
len: 15; d_gene: TRBD1; abundance: .; j_gene: TRBJ2-7; v_gene: TRBV3-1/TRBV3-2; CDR3nt: TGTGCCAGCAGCCAAGGGGGGACAGGGGCCTACGAGCAGTACTTC; CDR3aa: CASSQGGTGAYEQYF
len: 15; d_gene: TRBD2; abundance: .; j_gene: TRBJ2-1; v_gene: TRBV15; CDR3nt: TGTGCCACCAGCAGAGGAGGGCGGGAGATGAATGAGCAGTTCTTC; CDR3aa: CATSRGGREMNEQFF
len: 12; d_gene: .; abundance: .; j_gene: TRBJ2-1; v_gene: TRBV18; CDR3nt: TGTGCCAGCTCTCGCGACACCAATGAGCAGTTCTTC; CDR3aa: CASSRDTNEQFF
len: 13; d_gene: .; abundance: once; j_gene: TRBJ1-4; v_gene: TRBV12-3/TRBV12-4; CDR3nt: TGTGCCAGCAGCCCCGGCTGGCGTGAAAAACTGTTTTTT; CDR3aa: CASSPGWREKLFF
len: 13; d_gene: TRBD1; abundance: .; j_gene: TRBJ1-2; v_gene: TRBV6-6; CDR3nt: TGTGCCAGCAGTACAGGGGGTGTAGAGGGCTACACCTTC; CDR3aa: CASSTGGVEGYTF
len: 14; d_gene: .; abundance: .; j_gene: TRBJ2-1; v_gene: TRBV18; CDR3nt: TGTGCCAGCTCACCACGGCAAGAGGGGAATGAGCAGTTCTTC; CDR3aa: CASSPRQEGNEQFF
len: 16; d_gene: .; abundance: .; j_gene: TRBJ2-7; v_gene: TRBV19; CDR3nt: TGTGCCAGTAGTATAGTTGGGGGCCTCGGGTCCCACGAGCAGTACTTC; CDR3aa: CASSIVGGLGSHEQYF
len: 17; d_gene: TRBD1; abundance: .; j_gene: TRBJ1-1; v_gene: TRBV27; CDR3nt: TGTGCCAGCAGTCCCAGACCTCGGACAGGACTGAACACTGAAGCTTTCTTT; CDR3aa: CASSPRPRTGLNTEAFF
len: 15; d_gene: TRBD1; abundance: .; j_gene: TRBJ2-4; v_gene: TRBV24-1; CDR3nt: TGTGCCACCAGCCCCCGGACAGGGGGCGAAGGCATTCAGTACTTC; CDR3aa: CATSPRTGGEGIQYF
len: 16; d_gene: .; abundance: .; j_gene: TRBJ2-4; v_gene: TRBV6-2/TRBV6-3; CDR3nt: TGTGCCAGCAGCCCGACATTATTACTAGCCAAAAACATTCAGTACTTC; CDR3aa: CASSPTLLLAKNIQYF
len: 14; d_gene: .; abundance: .; j_gene: TRBJ1-5; v_gene: TRBV4-1; CDR3nt: TGCGCCAGCAGCCTCGTGGGGGTATACCAGCCCCAGCATTTT; CDR3aa: CASSLVGVYQPQHF
len: 15; d_gene: .; abundance: .; j_gene: TRBJ1-5; v_gene: TRBV19; CDR3nt: TGTGCCAGTAGTATTAAGGACAGAAACAATCAGCCCCAGCATTTT; CDR3aa: CASSIKDRNNQPQHF
len: 16; d_gene: .; abundance: .; j_gene: TRBJ2-1; v_gene: TRBV14; CDR3nt: TGTGCCAGCAGCCGATCAGGGGCGGGAGCCTACAATGAGCAGTTCTTC; CDR3aa: CASSRSGAGAYNEQFF
len: 11; d_gene: .; abundance: .; j_gene: TRBJ2-3; v_gene: TRBV7-2; CDR3nt: TGTGCCAGCAGATGGACAGATACGCAGTATTTT; CDR3aa: CASRWTDTQYF
len: 14; d_gene: .; abundance: .; j_gene: TRBJ1-2; v_gene: TRBV5-4; CDR3nt: TGTGCCAGCAGCGTTAATCAGGGTGCTGGAGGCTACACCTTC; CDR3aa: CASSVNQGAGGYTF
len: 13; d_gene: TRBD1; abundance: .; j_gene: TRBJ1-1; v_gene: TRBV12-3/TRBV12-4; CDR3nt: TGTGCCAGCAGTTACAGGGGGCAAGGAGAAGCTTTCTTT; CDR3aa: CASSYRGQGEAFF
len: 15; d_gene: .; abundance: .; j_gene: TRBJ1-2; v_gene: TRBV21-1; CDR3nt: TGTGCCAGCAGCAAAAGTCCGGGGCGCCGGGATGGCTACACCTTC; CDR3aa: CASSKSPGRRDGYTF
len: 14; d_gene: TRBD2; abundance: few; j_gene: TRBJ2-3; v_gene: TRBV5-1; CDR3nt: TGCGCCAGCAGCTTTAGCGGGGCCACAGATACGCAGTATTTT; CDR3aa: CASSFSGATDTQYF
len: 13; d_gene: .; abundance: .; j_gene: TRBJ2-5; v_gene: TRBV24-1; CDR3nt: TGTGCCACCAGTGATTCCCCAATGGAGACCCAGTACTTC; CDR3aa: CATSDSPMETQYF
len: 15; d_gene: .; abundance: few; j_gene: TRBJ1-2; v_gene: TRBV7-9; CDR3nt: TGTGCCAGCAGCGTCAGGACTGGGAGTAACTATGGCTACACCTTC; CDR3aa: CASSVRTGSNYGYTF
len: 17; d_gene: .; abundance: .; j_gene: TRBJ2-5; v_gene: TRBV9; CDR3nt: TGTGCCAGCAGCTCCAGGGGAGGGGACAGGCCCCAAGAGACCCAGTACTTC; CDR3aa: CASSSRGGDRPQETQYF
len: 13; d_gene: .; abundance: .; j_gene: TRBJ2-7; v_gene: TRBV5-1; CDR3nt: TGCGCCAGCAGCCGTCGGGACAACTACGAGCAGTACTTC; CDR3aa: CASSRRDNYEQYF
len: 14; d_gene: TRBD1; abundance: few; j_gene: TRBJ1-2; v_gene: TRBV3-1/TRBV3-2; CDR3nt: TGTGCCAGCAGCCATTCCAGGGGGAACTATGGCTACACCTTC; CDR3aa: CASSHSRGNYGYTF
len: 19; d_gene: TRBD1; abundance: .; j_gene: TRBJ1-6; v_gene: TRBV11-2; CDR3nt: TGTGCCAGCAGCTTAATTTTGGGCAGGCGACAGGGGGCTGATTCACCCCTCCACTTT; CDR3aa: CASSLILGRRQGADSPLHF
len: 13; d_gene: .; abundance: .; j_gene: TRBJ2-5; v_gene: TRBV15; CDR3nt: TGTGCCACCCGAAGGGCTGGGGGAGAGACCCAGTACTTC; CDR3aa: CATRRAGGETQYF
len: 14; d_gene: .; abundance: .; j_gene: TRBJ1-2; v_gene: TRBV5-1; CDR3nt: TGCGCCAGCTCGGGGGTCCGGGAGGGTTATGGCTACACCTTC; CDR3aa: CASSGVREGYGYTF
len: 12; d_gene: .; abundance: .; j_gene: TRBJ2-2; v_gene: TRBV27; CDR3nt: TGTGCCAGCAGCTTCGGGGGCGGGGAGCTGTTTTTT; CDR3aa: CASSFGGGELFF
len: 16; d_gene: .; abundance: .; j_gene: TRBJ2-7; v_gene: TRBV7-6; CDR3nt: TGTGCCAGCAGCACAATTCGGGGCAAAGGTGTCCACGAGCAGTACTTC; CDR3aa: CASSTIRGKGVHEQYF
len: 17; d_gene: TRBD2; abundance: .; j_gene: TRBJ2-1; v_gene: TRBV4-2; CDR3nt: TGTGCCAGCAGCCTAACCGGGGGGGAAGGGTCCTACAATGAGCAGTTCTTC; CDR3aa: CASSLTGGEGSYNEQFF
len: 16; d_gene: TRBD1; abundance: .; j_gene: TRBJ1-5; v_gene: TRBV25-1; CDR3nt: TGTGCCAGCAGTCAGACAGGGGTCGGAAGCAATCAGCCCCAGCATTTT; CDR3aa: CASSQTGVGSNQPQHF
len: 16; d_gene: .; abundance: .; j_gene: TRBJ1-4; v_gene: TRBV6-4; CDR3nt: TGTGCCAGCAATGCGCCGGGGGTCGGTGTTAATGAAAAACTGTTTTTT; CDR3aa: CASNAPGVGVNEKLFF
len: 12; d_gene: .; abundance: .; j_gene: TRBJ2-7; v_gene: TRBV5-1; CDR3nt: TGCGCCAGCAGCTCCACAGGGAACGAGCAGTACTTC; CDR3aa: CASSSTGNEQYF
len: 13; d_gene: .; abundance: .; j_gene: TRBJ1-2; v_gene: TRBV6-1; CDR3nt: TGTGCCAGCAGGGAAGCCCCAGACTATGGCTACACCTTC; CDR3aa: CASREAPDYGYTF
len: 14; d_gene: .; abundance: .; j_gene: TRBJ2-7; v_gene: TRBV11-1; CDR3nt: TGTGCCAGCAGCTTACGGACAGAGCTGAACGAGCAGTACTTC; CDR3aa: CASSLRTELNEQYF
len: 10; d_gene: .; abundance: .; j_gene: TRBJ1-1; v_gene: TRBV7-9; CDR3nt: TGTGCCAGCAGCTTATTTGAAGCTTTCTTT; CDR3aa: CASSLFEAFF
len: 15; d_gene: .; abundance: .; j_gene: TRBJ1-5; v_gene: TRBV7-2; CDR3nt: TGTGCCAGCAGCTTCCAAACAGGGAGCAATCAGCCCCAGCATTTT; CDR3aa: CASSFQTGSNQPQHF
len: 15; d_gene: TRBD1; abundance: once; j_gene: TRBJ1-5; v_gene: TRBV5-1; CDR3nt: TGCGCCAGCAGCCCGGGACAGGGGATCAATCAGCCCCAGCATTTT; CDR3aa: CASSPGQGINQPQHF
len: 15; d_gene: .; abundance: .; j_gene: TRBJ2-5; v_gene: TRBV11-3; CDR3nt: TGTGCCAGCAGCAAAGAGAATGACAGGAAAGAGACCCAGTACTTC; CDR3aa: CASSKENDRKETQYF
len: 19; d_gene: .; abundance: .; j_gene: TRBJ2-6; v_gene: TRBV5-1; CDR3nt: TGCGCCAGCAGCCCGGAGGGGAGCAAACTTAACTCTGGGGCCAACGTCCTGACTTTC; CDR3aa: CASSPEGSKLNSGANVLTF
len: 11; d_gene: .; abundance: .; j_gene: TRBJ2-7; v_gene: TRBV28; CDR3nt: TGTGCCAGCAGTTTAGGCTACGAGCAGTACTTC; CDR3aa: CASSLGYEQYF
len: 16; d_gene: TRBD2; abundance: .; j_gene: TRBJ2-5; v_gene: TRBV5-6; CDR3nt: TGTGCCAGCAGCTTGGTGGCGGGGGGCCGGGTTGAGACCCAGTACTTC; CDR3aa: CASSLVAGGRVETQYF
len: 18; d_gene: .; abundance: once; j_gene: TRBJ2-3; v_gene: TRBV14; CDR3nt: TGTGCCAGCAGCCAAGACCCCACAGGCTGGATGGGCACAGATACGCAGTATTTT; CDR3aa: CASSQDPTGWMGTDTQYF
len: 12; d_gene: TRBD1; abundance: .; j_gene: TRBJ1-2; v_gene: TRBV4-2; CDR3nt: TGTGCCAGCAGCCCGGGGACAGATTCCTACACCTTC; CDR3aa: CASSPGTDSYTF
len: 14; d_gene: .; abundance: .; j_gene: TRBJ1-4; v_gene: TRBV5-1; CDR3nt: TGCGCCAGCAATAAAGGGCCCCGTAATGAAAAACTGTTTTTT; CDR3aa: CASNKGPRNEKLFF
len: 14; d_gene: .; abundance: .; j_gene: TRBJ1-1; v_gene: TRBV5-1; CDR3nt: TGCGCCAGCAGCTCCGGGGACACGAACACTGAAGCTTTCTTT; CDR3aa: CASSSGDTNTEAFF
len: 13; d_gene: .; abundance: .; j_gene: TRBJ1-2; v_gene: TRBV28; CDR3nt: TGTGCCAGCAGTGTAAGGGCACGGGATGGCTACACCTTC; CDR3aa: CASSVRARDGYTF
len: 14; d_gene: TRBD1; abundance: .; j_gene: TRBJ2-5; v_gene: TRBV2; CDR3nt: TGTGCCACCCAAGGGACAGCGTACCAAGAGACCCAGTACTTC; CDR3aa: CATQGTAYQETQYF
len: 15; d_gene: TRBD1; abundance: .; j_gene: TRBJ2-2; v_gene: TRBV6-5; CDR3nt: TGTGCCAGCAGGGACAGGGGATTACGGACCGGGGAGCTGTTTTTT; CDR3aa: CASRDRGLRTGELFF
len: 13; d_gene: TRBD2; abundance: .; j_gene: TRBJ2-7; v_gene: TRBV18; CDR3nt: TGTGCCAGCTCACGCGGGAGCTCCTACGAGCAGTACTTC; CDR3aa: CASSRGSSYEQYF
len: 11; d_gene: .; abundance: .; j_gene: TRBJ2-3; v_gene: TRBV30; CDR3nt: TGTGCCTGGACAGGGGCAGATACGCAGTATTTT; CDR3aa: CAWTGADTQYF
len: 15; d_gene: TRBD1; abundance: .; j_gene: TRBJ1-2; v_gene: TRBV6-5; CDR3nt: TGTGCCAGCAGACAGAGGACAGGGGGATACTATGGCTACACCTTC; CDR3aa: CASRQRTGGYYGYTF
len: 17; d_gene: .; abundance: once; j_gene: TRBJ1-4; v_gene: TRBV5-4; CDR3nt: TGTGCCAGCAGCTTATTCAAGGACACGGAGAAGGCCGAAAAACTGTTTTTT; CDR3aa: CASSLFKDTEKAEKLFF
len: 15; d_gene: .; abundance: .; j_gene: TRBJ1-1; v_gene: TRBV4-2; CDR3nt: TGTGCCAGCAGCCCCACAGGTGGAGGGAACACTGAAGCTTTCTTT; CDR3aa: CASSPTGGGNTEAFF
len: 16; d_gene: TRBD1; abundance: .; j_gene: TRBJ1-4; v_gene: TRBV18; CDR3nt: TGTGCCAGCTCACCGAATTCCGGGACAGCTAATGAAAAACTGTTTTTT; CDR3aa: CASSPNSGTANEKLFF